These 27 T cell receptor beta chains were sequenced from one sample in a study of human T cells and chemical hapten exposure. Time point in this sample: patch test 1, 2 weeks after DPC sensitization. Treatment noted: therapeutic diphenylcyclopropenone sensitization with weekly scalp DPC. From the RACE reads, TCRdb called clonotypes with MiXCR, one entry per CDR3 protein. The table records 75,000 to 100,000 distinct CDR3 sequences, roughly 12% of them present only once. The sample in question was whole blood, obtained in connection with sensitization to the hapten diphenylcyclopropenone (DPC). Receptor source: a woman aged 40 to 50 with alopecia areata. Some clones in this sample may be carry-over from other donors' samples.

The sample holds many counts of this clonotype. The rearrangement joins TRBV27 to TRBJ2-2; 7 nucleotides match TRBD1. Trimming removed 5 bases from V and 0 bases from J; junction bases left unmatched: 12. This CDR3 spans 18 amino acids. Germline values: CDR1 MNHEY, CDR2 SMNVEV (reference sequence). The CDR3 spells CASSPSGGQEPNTGELFF. CDR3 nucleotides: TGTGCCAGCAGTCCTTCAGGCGGACAGGAGCCGAACACCGGGGAGCTGTTTTTT.

The chain joins TRBV18 to TRBJ2-3; no definite D call. The CDR3 has 14 amino acids. V was cut by 4 bases and J by 4 bases, with 12 bases left in between. Germline lookup yields CDR1 KGHSH and CDR2 LQKENI. The CDR3 nucleotides are TGTGCCAGCTCACGTCAACCACCCGCAGATACGCAGTATTTT. Its translation: CASSRQPPADTQYF.

The chain carries TRBV20-1 and TRBJ2-3, with 11 positions matching TRBD2. Trimming cost V 6 bases and J 4 bases; bases outside gene matches: 9. Germline CDR1 reads DFQATT; CDR2 reads SNEGSKA (reference sequence). CDR3 length equals 15 residues. The CDR3 region is CSADLTSGTADTQYF. The CDR3 nucleotides are TGCAGTGCAGACCTGACTAGCGGGACCGCAGATACGCAGTATTTT.

This clonotype was counted at least ten times. The rearrangement uses TRBV23-1 and TRBJ2-4, with D tentatively TRBD2 (5 bases). TRBV23-1 is labeled an ORF, and its function is uncertain. The CDR3 spans 16 residues. Deletions cut 2 bases from V and 0 bases from J, with 11 bases between. Here the CDR3 reads CASSQVRGTAKNIQYF. The DNA of the CDR3 is TGCGCCAGCAGTCAAGTACGGGGAACAGCCAAAAACATTCAGTACTTC.

The chain joins TRBV18 to TRBJ1-6; D is possibly TRBD1 (5 bases). V lost 2 bases and J 6 bases, leaving 17 bases between the germline ends. The CDR3 length is 17 residues. Germline-derived CDR1 and CDR2 are KGHSH and LQKENI. CDR3 coding DNA: TGTGCCAGCTCACCATCCTTGACTTATAGGGGTAATTCACCCCTCCACTTT. Translation: CASSPSLTYRGNSPLHF. Drawing the rest from reference TRBV18 and TRBJ1-6, the complete variable domain is NAGVMQNPRHLVRRRGQEARLRCSPMKGHSHVYWYRQLPEEGLKFMVYLQKENIIDESGMPKERFSAEFPKEGPSILRIQQVVRGDSAAYFCASSPSLTYRGNSPLHFGNGTRLTVT.

The sample holds many counts of this clonotype. The chain combines TRBV18 with TRBJ1-6; 9 bases are a match to TRBD1. Germline lookup yields CDR1 KGHSH and CDR2 LQKENI. V dropped 2 bases and J dropped 10; count of bases not matched to a gene: 9. The CDR3 is made up of 16 amino acids. The CDR3 nucleotides are TGTGCCAGCTCACCAGCCGGACAGGGGATAGGCTCACCCCTCCACTTT. Translation: CASSPAGQGIGSPLHF.

This clonotype was recorded a few times. V and J are TRBV6-2 or TRBV6-3 and TRBJ1-5, with 8 bases aligning to TRBD1. From germline, CDR1 is MNHEY and CDR2 SVGEGT. V trimming: 8 bases; J trimming: 3 bases; junction bases outside the gene matches: 12. The CDR3 is made up of 16 amino acids. The CDR3 nucleotides are TGTGCCAGCGTAGGATGGCAGGGGGCGAACAATCAGCCCCAGCATTTT. Protein product: CASVGWQGANNQPQHF.

The chain recombines TRBV7-9 with TRBJ1-1; maybe TRBD1 (6 bases). Germline CDR1 SEHNR, CDR2 FQNEAQ (reference sequence). V was clipped by 5 bases and J by 5 bases, with 18 bases between them. This CDR3 is 15 amino acids long. CDR3 residues: CASSIDRGGKTEAFF. The CDR3 coding sequence is TGTGCCAGCAGCATCGATAGGGGGGGCAAGACTGAAGCTTTCTTT.

A few counts support this clonotype. The V gene is TRBV29-1, the J gene TRBJ1-2; weak D call: TRBD1 (5 bases). The germline V gene encodes CDR1 SQVTM and CDR2 ANQGSEA. V dropped 7 bases and J dropped 7 bases, with 16 bases sitting between them. The CDR3 contains 12 residues. The CDR3 loop is CSAGDRRVGYTF. The CDR3 DNA reads as TGCAGCGCCGGAGACAGAAGAGTTGGCTACACCTTC.

This clonotype came up many times. The chain has TRBV21-1 and TRBJ1-3; the table's D call TRBD1 went unverified against the DNA. TRBV21-1 is a known pseudogene. CDR3 length: 14 residues. CDR3 protein: CASSPGRAGNTIYF. The CDR3 DNA sequence: TGTGCCAGCAGCCCCGGCAGGGCTGGAAACACCATATATTTT.

This clonotype came up many times. The V call is TRBV30, the J call TRBJ2-1, with 12 bases fitting TRBD2. The J segment lost 2 bases and the V segment lost 3 bases, leaving 2 bases of the junction unmatched. CDR1 is GTSNPN and CDR2 is SVGIG in the germline V gene (reference sequence). This CDR3 is built from 15 residues. Here the CDR3 reads CAWRLAGGPYNEQFF. CDR3 coding DNA: TGTGCCTGGAGGCTAGCGGGAGGGCCCTACAATGAGCAGTTCTTC.

This CDR3 reads CSASGHYYEQYF. The DNA of the CDR3 is TGCAGTGCTAGTGGGCACTACTACGAGCAGTACTTC. The chain has TRBV20-1 and TRBJ2-7; no clear D. This CDR3 has 12 residues. The germline V and J ends were trimmed by 3 bases and 3 bases, with 9 bases remaining between them. Germline assignment: CDR1 DFQATT and CDR2 SNEGSKA (reference sequence).

The V and J genes are TRBV19 and TRBJ2-1, with a weak D call TRBD2 (5 bases). The germline V gene encodes CDR1 LNHDA and CDR2 SQIVND (reference sequence). The ends were cut back, 3 bases at V and 5 bases at J, with 8 bases in the middle. This CDR3 is built from 13 residues. This CDR3 is CASSMRADNEQFF. CDR3 DNA sequence: TGTGCCAGTAGTATGAGGGCCGACAATGAGCAGTTCTTC.

CDR3 loop: CSAFGTSGSLGYSTDTQYF. The CDR3 nucleotides are TGCAGTGCTTTCGGGACTAGCGGGAGTTTGGGGTATAGCACAGATACGCAGTATTTT. V usage is TRBV20-1 and J usage is TRBJ2-3, with 14 positions matching TRBD2. Germline lookup yields CDR1 DFQATT and CDR2 SNEGSKA (reference sequence). Trimming cost V 5 bases and J 0 bases; bases outside gene matches: 13. The CDR3 totals 19 residues.

This clonotype was observed a handful of times. This chain connects TRBV5-4 to TRBJ2-5; no clear D gene. V dropped 3 bases and J dropped 2 bases, with 8 bases sitting between them. Germline V gives CDR1 SGHNT, CDR2 YYREEE (reference sequence). This CDR3 is 13 amino acids long. The CDR3 DNA follows: TGTGCCAGCAGCTCACAAGGACAAGAGACCCAGTACTTC. It encodes CASSSQGQETQYF. Complete variable domain (other parts from reference TRBV5-4 and TRBJ2-5): ETGVTQSPTHLIKTRGQQVTLRCSSQSGHNTVSWYQQALGQGPQFIFQYYREEENGRGNFPPRFSGLQFPNYSSELNVNALELDDSALYLCASSSQGQETQYFGPGTRLLVL.

This chain uses TRBV24-1 with TRBJ1-2; 7 bases match TRBD1. The CDR3 totals 14 residues. With V trimmed by 7 bases and J by 3 bases, 7 bases remained unmatched. CDR1 is KGHDR, CDR2 SFDVKD, per germline. The CDR3 loop is CATSRVDRDYGYTF. CDR3 sequence (DNA): TGTGCCACCAGCCGGGTCGACAGGGACTATGGCTACACCTTC.

The CDR3 DNA is TGCAGTGCGGAGCCTAGACAGGGCAGAGGCGAGCAGTACTTC. Translating gives CSAEPRQGRGEQYF. This chain joins TRBV20-1 and TRBJ2-7; 7 bases match TRBD1. V lost 6 bases, J lost 6 bases, and 14 bases stayed unmatched. The CDR3 loop spans 14 amino acids. In germline, CDR1 is DFQATT, CDR2 SNEGSKA (reference sequence).

V and J are TRBV29-1 and TRBJ2-7; TRBD2 agrees at 7 bases. This CDR3 is 13 amino acids long. Germline V CDR1 and CDR2: SQVTM, ANQGSEA. V lost 1 base to trimming and J lost 4 bases; unmatched junction nucleotides: 4. The CDR3 DNA sequence: TGCAGCGTTGAAGCGGGGGGAACGTACGAGCAGTACTTC. The encoded protein is CSVEAGGTYEQYF.

This clonotype was counted between two and nine times. The chain couples TRBV4-3 to TRBJ1-4, with TRBD1 matching over 10 bases. With 3 bases clipped from V and 3 bases from J, the junction kept 4 bases outside the gene matches. Per the germline V gene, CDR1 is LGHNA and CDR2 is YSLEER. The CDR3 extends over 16 amino acids. The chain's CDR3 is CASSQRGTGANEKLFF. The DNA for the CDR3 is TGCGCCAGCAGCCAGAGAGGGACAGGGGCTAATGAAAAACTGTTTTTT.

This clonotype has ten or more counts. The chain combines TRBV18 with TRBJ1-1; D ambiguous. The CDR3 spans 13 residues. From germline, CDR1 is KGHSH and CDR2 LQKENI. Trimming stripped 3 bases from V and 5 bases from J, with 10 bases between. CDR3 in amino acids: CASSPTQNTEAFF. CDR3 DNA: TGTGCCAGCTCACCGACCCAGAATACTGAAGCTTTCTTT.

This clonotype has at least ten counts. CDR3 protein: CASRRLAAYNEQFF. DNA of the CDR3: TGTGCCAGCAGGCGACTAGCGGCCTACAATGAGCAGTTCTTC. This chain uses TRBV2 with TRBJ2-1; 9 bases fit TRBD2. The V segment lost 6 bases and the J segment 2 bases; nucleotides outside the gene matches: 2. CDR3 size: 14 residues. Germline values: CDR1 SNHLY, CDR2 FYNNEI.

About this clonotype: The junction and the germline gene differ at one end; a read error may be behind it. J is TRBJ2-3 and V is TRBV12-3 or TRBV12-4; 8 nucleotides line up with TRBD2. The CDR3 runs to 15 residues. The CDR3 bases are TGTGCCAGCAGTGTAGCCAGCGGGAGTACAGATACGCAGTATTTT. Protein: CASSVASGSTDTQYF.

This clonotype was observed at least ten times. This chain connects TRBV11-1 to TRBJ2-1, with TRBD2 matching 12 bases. V lost 5 bases, J lost 13 bases, and 6 bases stayed unmatched. The CDR3 spans 13 residues. CDR1 is SGHAT and CDR2 is FQDESV in the germline V gene (reference sequence). CDR3 amino acids: CASSLRTSGIQFF. CDR3 sequence (DNA): TGTGCCAGCAGCCTCCGGACTAGCGGGATACAGTTCTTC.

The chain links TRBV2 to TRBJ2-3; D not certain. Germline V CDR1 and CDR2: SNHLY, FYNNEI. V shed 4 bases and J shed 2 bases, with 16 bases lying between them. There are 16 residues in the CDR3. The CDR3 DNA sequence: TGTGCCAGCAGTGGCCGGTCGGAGAGGAACACAGATACGCAGTATTTT. This gives the protein CASSGRSERNTDTQYF.

This clonotype was recorded at least ten times. J is TRBJ2-5 and V is TRBV20-1; no definite D call. Germline CDR1 and CDR2: DFQATT and SNEGSKA (reference sequence). The CDR3 is made up of 13 amino acids. The V end lost 3 bases, the J end lost 1 base, and 9 bases lay between the germline ends. The CDR3 sequence is CSASGFLQETQYF. CDR3 sequence (DNA): TGCAGTGCTAGCGGCTTCCTCCAAGAGACCCAGTACTTC.

The gene calls are TRBV5-1 and TRBJ2-6; 8 bases fit TRBD1. The CDR3 totals 16 residues. J was trimmed by 2 bases and V by 4 bases; bases with no gene match: 5. Germline V gene data show CDR1 as SGHRS and CDR2 as YFSETQ. In DNA, the CDR3 is TGCGCCAGCAGCATGATGGACAGGGCTGGGGCCAACGTCCTGACTTTC. The encoded protein is CASSMMDRAGANVLTF.

The V gene is TRBV28, the J gene TRBJ1-5; no clear D gene. Trimming stripped 5 bases from V and 7 bases from J, with 18 bases between. This CDR3 has 15 residues. Germline V gene sequence: CDR1 MDHEN, CDR2 SYDVKM. The CDR3 protein is CASSPHDPELQPQHF. DNA for the CDR3: TGTGCCAGCAGTCCCCACGACCCGGAACTCCAGCCCCAGCATTTT.